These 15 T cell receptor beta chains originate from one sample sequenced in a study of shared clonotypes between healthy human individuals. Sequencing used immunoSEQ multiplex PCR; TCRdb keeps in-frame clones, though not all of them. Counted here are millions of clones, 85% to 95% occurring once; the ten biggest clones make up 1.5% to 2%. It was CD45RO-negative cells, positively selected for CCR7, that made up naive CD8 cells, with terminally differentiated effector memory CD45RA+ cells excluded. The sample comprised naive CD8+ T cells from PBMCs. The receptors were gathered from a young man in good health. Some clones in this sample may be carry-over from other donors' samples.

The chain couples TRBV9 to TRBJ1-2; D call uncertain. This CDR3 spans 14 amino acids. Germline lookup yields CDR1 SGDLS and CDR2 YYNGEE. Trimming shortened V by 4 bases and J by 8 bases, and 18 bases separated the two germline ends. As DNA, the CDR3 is TGTGCCAGCAGCTCCCCGCCGGGCCCAGGAGGCTACACCTTC. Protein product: CASSSPPGPGGYTF.

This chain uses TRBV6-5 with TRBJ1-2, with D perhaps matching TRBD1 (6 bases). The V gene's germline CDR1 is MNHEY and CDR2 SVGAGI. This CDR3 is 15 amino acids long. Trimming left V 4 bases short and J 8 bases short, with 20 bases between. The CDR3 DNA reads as TGTGCCAGCAGTTCCCGGGACACACCGGCGCGGGGCTACACCTTC. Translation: CASSSRDTPARGYTF.

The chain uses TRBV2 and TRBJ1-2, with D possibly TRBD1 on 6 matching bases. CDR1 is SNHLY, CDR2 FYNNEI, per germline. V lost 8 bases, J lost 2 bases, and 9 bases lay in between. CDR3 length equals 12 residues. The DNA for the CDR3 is TGTGCCAGCCAGGGGAAGAACTATGGCTACACCTTC. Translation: CASQGKNYGYTF.

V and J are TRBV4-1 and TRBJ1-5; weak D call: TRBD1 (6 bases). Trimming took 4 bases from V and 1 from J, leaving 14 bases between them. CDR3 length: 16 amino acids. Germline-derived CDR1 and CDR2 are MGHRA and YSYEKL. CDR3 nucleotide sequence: TGCGCCAGCAGCCCGGGACACGCCCGGAGCAATCAGCCCCAGCATTTT. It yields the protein CASSPGHARSNQPQHF.

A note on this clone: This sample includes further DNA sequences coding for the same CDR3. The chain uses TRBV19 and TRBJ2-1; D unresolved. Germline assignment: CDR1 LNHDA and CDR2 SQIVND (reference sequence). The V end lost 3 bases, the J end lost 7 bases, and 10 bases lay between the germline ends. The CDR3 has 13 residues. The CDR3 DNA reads TGTGCCAGTAGTATGGGTGGGTGGAATGAGCAGTTCTTC. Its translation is CASSMGGWNEQFF.

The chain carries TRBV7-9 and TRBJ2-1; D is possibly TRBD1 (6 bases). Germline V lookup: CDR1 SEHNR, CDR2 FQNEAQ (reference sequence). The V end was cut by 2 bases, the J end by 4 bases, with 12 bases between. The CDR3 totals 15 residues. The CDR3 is CASSLIQGSYNEQFF. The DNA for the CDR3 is TGTGCCAGCAGCTTAATTCAGGGGAGTTACAATGAGCAGTTCTTC.

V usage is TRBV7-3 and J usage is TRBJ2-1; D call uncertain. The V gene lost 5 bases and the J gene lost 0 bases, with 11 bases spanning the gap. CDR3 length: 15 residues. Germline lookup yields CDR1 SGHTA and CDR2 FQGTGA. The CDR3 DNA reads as TGTGCCAGCAGCCTGGGATACAGCTCCTACAATGAGCAGTTCTTC. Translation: CASSLGYSSYNEQFF.

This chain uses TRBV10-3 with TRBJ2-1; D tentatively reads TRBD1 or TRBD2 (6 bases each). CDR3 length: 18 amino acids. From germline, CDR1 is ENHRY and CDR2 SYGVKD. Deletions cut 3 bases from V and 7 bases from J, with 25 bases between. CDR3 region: CAISDPSARSTRGNEQFF. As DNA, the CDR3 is TGTGCCATCAGTGATCCTAGCGCACGGTCCACAAGGGGGAATGAGCAGTTCTTC.

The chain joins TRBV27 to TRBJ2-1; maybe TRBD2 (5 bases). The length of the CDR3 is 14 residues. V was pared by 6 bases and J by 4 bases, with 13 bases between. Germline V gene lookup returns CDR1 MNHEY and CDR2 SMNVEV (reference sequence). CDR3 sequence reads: CASRTPGIYNEQFF. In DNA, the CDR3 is TGTGCCAGCAGGACCCCCGGGATTTACAATGAGCAGTTCTTC.

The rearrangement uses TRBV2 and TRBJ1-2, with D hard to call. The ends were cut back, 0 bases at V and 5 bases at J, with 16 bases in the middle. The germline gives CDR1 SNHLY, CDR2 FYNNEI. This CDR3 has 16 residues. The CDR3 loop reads CASSEAIQLGEYGYTF. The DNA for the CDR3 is TGTGCCAGCAGTGAAGCGATTCAGTTGGGAGAGTATGGCTACACCTTC.

CDR3 in DNA: TGCGCCAGCAGCTTAGTCCCGGGAGGGCCAGCGGAGACCCAGTACTTC. This translates into CASSLVPGGPAETQYF. The rearrangement joins TRBV5-1 to TRBJ2-5; 8 bases line up with TRBD2. This CDR3 is built from 16 residues. The germline gives CDR1 SGHRS, CDR2 YFSETQ. The ends lost 2 bases at V and 5 bases at J; junction bases unmatched: 11.

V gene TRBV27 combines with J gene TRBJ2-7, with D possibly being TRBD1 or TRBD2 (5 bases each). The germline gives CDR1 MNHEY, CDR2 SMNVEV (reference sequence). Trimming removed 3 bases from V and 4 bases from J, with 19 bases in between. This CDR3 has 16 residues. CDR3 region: CASSFGDVLLGYEQYF. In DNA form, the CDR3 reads TGTGCCAGCAGTTTCGGGGACGTACTTTTGGGGTACGAGCAGTACTTC.

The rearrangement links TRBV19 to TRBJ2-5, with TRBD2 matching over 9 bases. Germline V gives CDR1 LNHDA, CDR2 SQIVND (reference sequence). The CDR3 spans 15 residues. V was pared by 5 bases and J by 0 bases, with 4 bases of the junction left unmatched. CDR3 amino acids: CASSPLAGYQETQYF. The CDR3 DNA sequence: TGTGCCAGTAGTCCACTAGCGGGCTACCAAGAGACCCAGTACTTC.

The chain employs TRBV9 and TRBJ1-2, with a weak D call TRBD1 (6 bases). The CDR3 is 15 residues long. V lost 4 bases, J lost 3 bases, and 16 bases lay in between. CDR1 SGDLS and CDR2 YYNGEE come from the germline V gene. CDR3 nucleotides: TGTGCCAGCAGCTTCGAGGGGGGGTTGTACTATGGCTACACCTTC. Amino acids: CASSFEGGLYYGYTF.

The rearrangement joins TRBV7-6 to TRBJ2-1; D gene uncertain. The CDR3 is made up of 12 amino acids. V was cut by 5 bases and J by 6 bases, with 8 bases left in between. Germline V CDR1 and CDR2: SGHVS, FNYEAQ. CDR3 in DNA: TGTGCCAGCAGCCTGACTCCCAATGAGCAGTTCTTC. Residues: CASSLTPNEQFF.